The 5 T cell receptor beta chains reported below all come from one sample, sequenced in a study of T cell responses to AZD1222 COVID-19 vaccine. The table came from immunoSEQ multiplex PCR; TCRdb's copy has only in-frame clones and leaves some out. The sample carries about 210,000 clones, around 92% recorded once. The material was peripheral blood, obtained on day 0 of AZD1222 vaccination. These receptor sequences come from an adult in good health.

The chain uses TRBV7-9 and TRBJ1-4; D unclear. Trimming took off 2 bases at V and 1 base at J, with 14 bases between the two ends. This CDR3 has 17 residues. The germline gives CDR1 SEHNR, CDR2 FQNEAQ (reference sequence). The CDR3 DNA is TGTGCCAGCAGCTTAATGGGGTCTGACCGAACTAATGAAAAACTGTTTTTT. Translating it yields CASSLMGSDRTNEKLFF.

This chain connects TRBV7-2 to TRBJ2-3; 9 bases line up with TRBD2. Germline V gene sequence: CDR1 SGHTA, CDR2 FQGNSA. V lost 3 bases to trimming and J lost 4 bases; unmatched junction nucleotides: 17. The CDR3 extends over 19 amino acids. CDR3 loop: CASSLGALWRGGPADTQYF. Here the CDR3 DNA reads TGTGCCAGCAGCTTGGGGGCGCTTTGGCGGGGGGGCCCCGCAGATACGCAGTATTTT.

The rearrangement joins TRBV5-5 to TRBJ1-2; 9 bases match TRBD1. This CDR3 spans 17 amino acids. Germline CDR1 is SGHKS and CDR2 is YYEKEE (reference sequence). Germline trimming cut 1 base from V and 5 bases from J; bases unmatched to any gene: 12. CDR3 loop: CASSLKGQGMGLYGYTF. DNA for the CDR3: TGTGCCAGCAGCTTGAAGGGACAGGGAATGGGACTATATGGCTACACCTTC.

In regard to this clone: The junction does not match germline at one end; this may be a read error. V is TRBV7-2 and J is TRBJ1-1; no firm D call. CDR3 length: 11 amino acids. Germline assignment: CDR1 SGHTA and CDR2 FQGNSA. The CDR3 reads CASSLKTEAFF. The CDR3 nucleotides read TGTGCCAGCAGCTTGAAAACTGAAGCTTTCTTT.

This chain joins TRBV5-1 and TRBJ2-3, with a tentative D call TRBD2 (6 bases). Trimming removed 7 bases at V and 0 bases at J, with 15 bases between. The CDR3 totals 15 residues. Per germline, CDR1 SGHRS and CDR2 YFSETQ. In DNA, the CDR3 is TGCGCCAGCCTGGAGGGGATCGCTAGCACAGATACGCAGTATTTT. Amino acid sequence: CASLEGIASTDTQYF.